This TCR beta chain was sequenced during a study of neurological immune-mediated disorders. One entry per CDR3 protein results from TCRdb running MiXCR on the 5' RACE reads. The table has about 57,000 distinct CDR3 sequences, roughly 10% seen once. Time point denoted: longitudinal time-point 1 (baseline). This clonotype was found many times. The CDR3 spans 14 residues. Germline-derived CDR1 and CDR2 are SGHRS and YFSETQ. V gave up 8 bases and J gave up 3 bases, with 17 bases separating them. The sequence was obtained from a male donor with HTLV-1-associated myelopathy (HAM/TSP). The sample taken for sequencing was PBMCs. V gene TRBV5-1 combines with J gene TRBJ2-5; either TRBD1 or TRBD2 may fit D (5 bases each). As DNA, the CDR3 is TGCGCCAGTCATCTGGGGACGGCAGAAGAGACCCAGTACTTC. Translation: CASHLGTAEETQYF.